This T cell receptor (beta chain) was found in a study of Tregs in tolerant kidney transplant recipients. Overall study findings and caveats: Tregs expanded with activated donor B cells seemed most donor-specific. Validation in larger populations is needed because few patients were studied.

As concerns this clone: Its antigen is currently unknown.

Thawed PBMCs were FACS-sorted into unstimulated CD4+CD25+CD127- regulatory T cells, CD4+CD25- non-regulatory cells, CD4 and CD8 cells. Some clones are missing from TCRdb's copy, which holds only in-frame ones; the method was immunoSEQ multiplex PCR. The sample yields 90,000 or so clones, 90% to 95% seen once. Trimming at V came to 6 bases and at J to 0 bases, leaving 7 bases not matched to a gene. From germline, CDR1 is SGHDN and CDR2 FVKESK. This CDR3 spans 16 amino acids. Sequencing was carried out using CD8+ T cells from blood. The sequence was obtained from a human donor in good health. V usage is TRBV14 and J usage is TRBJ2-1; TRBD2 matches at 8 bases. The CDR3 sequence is CASRLSGEGSYNEQFF. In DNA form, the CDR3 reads TGTGCCAGCAGACTTAGCGGGGAGGGCTCCTACAATGAGCAGTTCTTC.